This TCR beta chain was sequenced in a study of T cells in tuberculosis. Regarding the study as a whole: Samples were chosen by availability of cryopreserved specimens.

The assay was immunoSEQ multiplex PCR, and TCRdb's table has in-frame clones only and misses some. The data show about 25,000 clones, 85% to 95% seen once. Of note for this clone: The antigen is undetermined.

V dropped 4 bases and J dropped 5; count of bases not matched to a gene: 7. Germline CDR1 SGHRS, CDR2 YFSETQ. The CDR3 spans 15 residues. This receptor was obtained from a donor between 5 and 29 years old with latent tuberculosis or without tuberculosis infection. Some clones in this sample may be carry-over from other donors' samples. Source material: PBMCs. The genes are TRBV5-1 and TRBJ2-3, with 10 bases lining up with TRBD1. The CDR3 bases are TGCGCCAGCAGCAGGAGACAGGGGGCTGAAGATACGCAGTATTTT. Protein product: CASSRRQGAEDTQYF.